Presented here are 29 T cell receptor beta chains from one specimen sequenced in a study of identifying expanded T cells in peripheral blood. Assay used: immunoSEQ multiplex PCR; TCRdb lists only in-frame clones, some missing. The sample has 120,000 or so clones, about four fifths seen once. The specimen was blood. The receptors were sampled from a person aged 18 to 75 in good health.

This chain links TRBV6-5 with TRBJ2-7; D is possibly TRBD1 (6 bases). The V end lost 2 bases, the J end lost 5 bases, and 16 bases lay between the germline ends. From germline, CDR1 is MNHEY and CDR2 SVGAGI. The CDR3 contains 15 residues. As DNA, the CDR3 is TGTGCCAGCAGTTACATGTGGGGGCAGGACCACGAGCAGTACTTC. Protein sequence: CASSYMWGQDHEQYF.

The chain has TRBV30 and TRBJ1-5; 8 nucleotides agree with TRBD1. With 3 bases clipped from V and 10 bases from J, the junction kept 11 bases outside the gene matches. The germline V gene has CDR1 GTSNPN and CDR2 SVGIG (reference sequence). CDR3 length: 14 residues. CDR3 region: CAWRRKQGGDPQHF. The CDR3 nucleotides read TGTGCCTGGAGAAGGAAACAGGGGGGTGATCCCCAGCATTTT.

On this clone: A junction end diverges from the germline sequence, so it may reflect a read error. V usage is TRBV4-3 and J usage is TRBJ2-1, with 7 bases aligning to TRBD1. Germline values: CDR1 LGHNA, CDR2 YSLEER. The CDR3 extends over 14 amino acids. The CDR3 loop reads CASSQDHRRNTGVF. The CDR3 DNA reads TGCGCCAGCAGCCAAGATCATAGAAGGAATACAGGGGTCTTC.

The chain recombines TRBV18 with TRBJ2-1, with 10 bases fitting TRBD2. V was pared by 3 bases and J by 8 bases, with 10 bases of the junction left unmatched. CDR1 is KGHSH and CDR2 is LQKENI in the germline V gene. The CDR3 extends over 16 amino acids. CDR3 region: CASSPKRGGLGDEQFF. CDR3 sequence (DNA): TGTGCCAGCTCACCCAAGCGGGGGGGCTTAGGCGATGAGCAGTTCTTC.

A single count supports this clone. The chain carries TRBV5-4 and TRBJ2-1; 7 nucleotides match TRBD1. The CDR3 length is 16 residues. Germline V CDR1 and CDR2: SGHNT, YYREEE (reference sequence). V lost 1 base, J lost 5 bases, and 9 bases stayed unmatched. CDR3 nucleotide sequence: TGTGCCAGCAGCTTGAGTTTCCTGGGACAGAACAATGAGCAGTTCTTC. Translating gives CASSLSFLGQNNEQFF. Supplemented by reference TRBV5-4 and TRBJ2-1, the full variable domain reads ETGVTQSPTHLIKTRGQQVTLRCSSQSGHNTVSWYQQALGQGPQFIFQYYREEENGRGNFPPRFSGLQFPNYSSELNVNALELDDSALYLCASSLSFLGQNNEQFFGPGTRLTVL.

This chain links TRBV7-2 with TRBJ1-2, with TRBD1 matching over 7 bases. Germline V gene data show CDR1 as SGHTA and CDR2 as FQGNSA. V lost 5 bases and J lost 7; bases outside the gene matches: 19. The CDR3 is made up of 17 amino acids. The DNA for the CDR3 is TGTGCCAGCAGCCCCTTCGCAGTAAACAGGGGAAAGGGTGGCTACACCTTC. Translation: CASSPFAVNRGKGGYTF.

The V gene is TRBV7-9, the J gene TRBJ1-5, with D hard to call. Germline CDR1 is SEHNR and CDR2 is FQNEAQ (reference sequence). The CDR3 is made up of 14 amino acids. Trimming shortened V by 3 bases and J by 4 bases, and 10 bases separated the two germline ends. This chain's CDR3 is CASSFTSVNQPQHF. The CDR3 DNA reads as TGTGCCAGCAGCTTTACGTCGGTTAATCAGCCCCAGCATTTT.

DNA for the CDR3: TGTGCCAGCAGCCCACAGGTTTCGGTCTACTCTGGAAACACCATATATTTT. As protein: CASSPQVSVYSGNTIYF. The J gene is TRBJ1-3, the V gene TRBV9; possible D gene TRBD1, 5 bases. This CDR3 spans 17 amino acids. Germline CDR1 is SGDLS and CDR2 is YYNGEE. Trimming pared 4 bases from V and 0 bases from J, leaving 17 bases between.

This sequence joins TRBV6-5 and TRBJ1-2, with D unresolved. The CDR3 covers 15 residues. V lost 0 bases, J lost 7 bases, and 15 bases lay in between. Germline values: CDR1 MNHEY, CDR2 SVGAGI. CDR3 region: CASSYSHVPLSGYTF. The CDR3 nucleotides read TGTGCCAGCAGTTACTCACACGTTCCCCTAAGTGGCTACACCTTC.

This chain links TRBV7-9 with TRBJ1-1, with D uncertain. CDR1 and CDR2 (germline): SEHNR, FQNEAQ (reference sequence). V lost 1 base to trimming and J lost 1 base, with 10 bases between them. The CDR3 runs 15 residues. DNA of the CDR3: TGTGCCAGCAGCTTAGGGGCAGGTCCGAACACTGAAGCTTTCTTT. Residues: CASSLGAGPNTEAFF.

The chain is built from TRBV6-6 and TRBJ1-2; unclear D gene. V lost 7 bases and J 1 base, leaving 10 bases between the germline ends. From germline, CDR1 is MNHNY and CDR2 SVGAGI (reference sequence). The CDR3 spans 13 residues. This chain's CDR3 is CASKTPLNYGYTF. The CDR3 coding sequence is TGTGCCAGCAAGACGCCCCTTAACTATGGCTACACCTTC.

The chain couples TRBV7-6 to TRBJ1-1; D perhaps matches TRBD1 (5 bases). Trimming left V 5 bases short and J 1 base short, with 17 bases between. The CDR3 is 16 amino acids. Germline V gene sequence: CDR1 SGHVS, CDR2 FNYEAQ. In DNA form, the CDR3 reads TGTGCCAGCAGCCCAGAAGCAGGGTTCCAGAACACTGAAGCTTTCTTT. This codes for CASSPEAGFQNTEAFF.

The CDR3 loop reads CASSPLGEKLFF. Written as DNA, the CDR3 is TGTGCCAGTAGCCCGCTGGGTGAAAAACTGTTTTTT. The chain is built from TRBV19 and TRBJ1-4; D is uncertain. The V end lost 6 bases, the J end lost 7 bases, and 9 bases lay between the germline ends. This CDR3 spans 12 amino acids. CDR1 is LNHDA, CDR2 SQIVND, per germline (reference sequence).

This clone appeared a single time. The rearrangement links TRBV6-7 to TRBJ2-2; tentative D call: TRBD1 (5 bases). TRBV6-7 is recorded as an ORF, its role being uncertain. The V gene lost 1 base and the J gene lost 1 base, with 16 bases spanning the gap. The CDR3 spans 18 residues. CDR3 DNA sequence: TGTGCCAGCAGTTACTATACACCGGGTCAGGGGAACACCGGGGAGCTGTTTTTT. It is translated as CASSYYTPGQGNTGELFF.

This clone was found once. The chain is built from TRBV7-3 and TRBJ1-1; 8 nucleotides align to TRBD1. CDR1 is SGHTA, CDR2 FQGTGA, per germline. The trim removed 5 bases at V and 0 bases at J, leaving 8 bases unmatched. The CDR3 runs to 16 residues. Written as DNA, the CDR3 is TGTGCCAGCAGCCCCGGACAGGGAAGTTTGAACACTGAAGCTTTCTTT. This translates into CASSPGQGSLNTEAFF.

The table lists this clone with a count of one. The chain links TRBV9 to TRBJ2-7; D is unclear. This CDR3 region has 16 residues. V lost 3 bases, J lost 2 bases, and 18 bases lay in between. From germline, CDR1 is SGDLS and CDR2 YYNGEE. CDR3 nucleotides: TGTGCCAGCAGCGCCTCGACTTCGAACCATCCCTACGAGCAGTACTTC. Translating gives CASSASTSNHPYEQYF. Supplemented by reference TRBV9 and TRBJ2-7, the full variable domain reads DSGVTQTPKHLITATGQRVTLRCSPRSGDLSVYWYQQSLDQGLQFLIQYYNGEERAKGNILERFSAQQFPDLHSELNLSSLELGDSALYFCASSASTSNHPYEQYFGPGTRLTVT.

V is TRBV6-5 and J is TRBJ1-2; 9 bases fit TRBD1. V gave up 5 bases and J gave up 3 bases; unmatched junction bases: 4. Germline CDR1 and CDR2: MNHEY and SVGAGI. The CDR3 is made up of 14 amino acids. The CDR3 region has the DNA TGTGCCAGCAGTCATTACAGGGGGCACTATGGCTACACCTTC. Translated, it gives CASSHYRGHYGYTF.

The chain has TRBV19 and TRBJ1-3, with unresolved D. Trimming shortened V by 6 bases and J by 4 bases, and 19 bases separated the two germline ends. The CDR3 is made up of 16 amino acids. Looked up from germline, CDR1 is LNHDA and CDR2 is SQIVND (reference sequence). In DNA form, the CDR3 reads TGTGCCAGTAGCCCAAAGTATCGGGCTTCCGGAAACACCATATATTTT. This encodes CASSPKYRASGNTIYF.

This clone was counted only a few times. This chain joins TRBV6-1 and TRBJ2-1; no clear D gene. The ends were cut back, 7 bases at V and 4 bases at J, with 8 bases in the middle. The CDR3 is 12 amino acids. Per the germline V gene, CDR1 is MNHNS and CDR2 is SASEGT. CDR3 loop: CASKWGYNEQFF. The DNA of the CDR3 is TGTGCCAGCAAGTGGGGTTACAATGAGCAGTTCTTC.

The V call is TRBV7-8, the J call TRBJ2-7; 8 positions agree with TRBD2. The length of the CDR3 is 15 residues. Germline CDR1 reads SGHVS; CDR2 reads FQNEAQ. Germline trimming cut 5 bases from V and 3 bases from J; bases unmatched to any gene: 9. The CDR3 nucleotides read TGTGCCAGCAGCCGACTTACTAGCGGATTCTACGAGCAGTACTTC. This encodes CASSRLTSGFYEQYF.

The CDR3 region has the DNA TGTGCCAGCAGCTTGGCCTTATTGAGTTCCTATCCGGACACCGGGGAGCTGTTTTTT. It is translated as CASSLALLSSYPDTGELFF. The chain combines TRBV5-4 with TRBJ2-2; unclear D gene. Per germline, CDR1 SGHNT and CDR2 YYREEE (reference sequence). V was cut by 0 bases and J by 3 bases, with 21 bases left in between. This CDR3 is built from 19 residues.

There are a few counts of this clone. This chain links TRBV21-1 with TRBJ1-6; the DNA was not compared with TRBD1, the D call given in the table. TRBV21-1 is noted as a pseudogene. CDR3 size: 16 residues. The CDR3 nucleotides read TGTGCCAGCAGCAAAGCTGTTTGGGACAGGGACTCACCCCTCCACTTT. Translation gives CASSKAVWDRDSPLHF.

A few counts support this clone. The genes are TRBV6-1 and TRBJ2-7, with D perhaps matching TRBD1 (5 bases). Trimming pared 10 bases from V and 0 bases from J, leaving 10 bases between. The germline CDR1 and CDR2 sequences are MNHNS and SASEGT. The CDR3 consists of 12 residues. This CDR3 is CAILDSSYEQYF. The CDR3 DNA reads TGTGCCATCCTCGACAGCTCCTACGAGCAGTACTTC.

The rearrangement uses TRBV10-1 and TRBJ2-1, with 7 bases identical to TRBD2. Per germline, CDR1 WNHNN and CDR2 SYGVQD (reference sequence). CDR3 length equals 18 residues. V lost 0 bases to trimming and J lost 0 bases; unmatched junction nucleotides: 8. The CDR3 DNA reads TGCGCCAGCAGTGAGTCCGGGGAGGGTAAAGTCTCCTACAATGAGCAGTTCTTC. Protein sequence: CASSESGEGKVSYNEQFF.

The genes are TRBV19 and TRBJ2-1; 11 bases match TRBD2. J lost 8 bases, V lost 6 bases, and 15 bases had no gene match. Germline assignment: CDR1 LNHDA and CDR2 SQIVND (reference sequence). There are 17 residues in the CDR3. CDR3 in DNA: TGTGCCAGTAGGAACTTAGCGGGGGGGTGGTCTTACGATGAGCAGTTCTTC. Encoded protein: CASRNLAGGWSYDEQFF.

This rearrangement joins TRBV28 to TRBJ1-1; D call uncertain. Trimming shortened V by 7 bases and J by 6 bases, and 15 bases separated the two germline ends. Germline assignment: CDR1 MDHEN and CDR2 SYDVKM. The CDR3 has 13 amino acids. CDR3 nucleotide sequence: TGTGCCAGCATCGAGAACTGGTTCTCTGAAGCTTTCTTT. Protein sequence: CASIENWFSEAFF.

The rearrangement links TRBV7-8 to TRBJ1-5; D uncertain. The length of the CDR3 is 14 residues. The germline V gene has CDR1 SGHVS and CDR2 FQNEAQ. V gave up 4 bases and J gave up 7 bases, with 14 bases separating them. This CDR3 reads CASSSDSFGQPQHF. The DNA for the CDR3 is TGTGCCAGCAGCTCGGACTCCTTCGGGCAGCCCCAGCATTTT.

This sequence joins TRBV19 and TRBJ1-2, with 8 bases aligning to TRBD1. This CDR3 comprises 15 residues. Germline V CDR1 and CDR2: LNHDA, SQIVND (reference sequence). The V gene end was trimmed by 3 bases and the J gene end by 0 bases; junction bases not matched to a gene: 3. For the CDR3, the DNA is TGTGCCAGTAGTATTGCAGGGGGCCCTAACTATGGCTACACCTTC. Its protein product is CASSIAGGPNYGYTF.

This clone has only one observation. This rearrangement joins TRBV11-2 to TRBJ2-7; D call uncertain. Germline V gene data show CDR1 as SGHAT and CDR2 as FQNNGV. The germline V and J ends were trimmed by 1 base and 2 bases, with 9 bases remaining between them. The CDR3 length is 14 residues. CDR3 protein: CASSLGGTTYEQYF. The CDR3 DNA sequence: TGTGCCAGCAGCTTAGGGGGTACTACCTACGAGCAGTACTTC.